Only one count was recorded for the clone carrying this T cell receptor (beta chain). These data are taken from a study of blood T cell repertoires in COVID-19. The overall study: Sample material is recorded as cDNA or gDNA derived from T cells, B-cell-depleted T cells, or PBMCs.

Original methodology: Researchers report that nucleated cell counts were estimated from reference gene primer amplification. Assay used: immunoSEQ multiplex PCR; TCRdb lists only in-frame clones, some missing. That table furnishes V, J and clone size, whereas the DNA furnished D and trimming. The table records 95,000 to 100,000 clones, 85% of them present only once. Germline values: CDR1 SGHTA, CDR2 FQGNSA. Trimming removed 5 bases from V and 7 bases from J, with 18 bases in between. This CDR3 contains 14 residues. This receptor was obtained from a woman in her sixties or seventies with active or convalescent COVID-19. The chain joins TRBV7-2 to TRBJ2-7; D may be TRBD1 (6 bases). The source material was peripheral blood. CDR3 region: CASSPQGTPGEQYF. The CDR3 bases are TGTGCCAGCAGCCCTCAGGGGACGCCGGGGGAGCAGTACTTC.